The text below deals with one T cell receptor beta chain. Its target antigen remains unknown. From its cysteine to its phenylalanine, the CDR3 spans 14 amino acids. No DNA is recorded. From a lookup of the germline V gene (reference sequence), CDR1 and CDR2 are MNHEY and SMNVEV. These data belong to a study of diagnostic markers for celiac disease (dated by TCRdb to about 2020). Data came from an Illumina MiSeq. TCRdb reprocessed the sequencing reads and holds a single record per CDR3 protein sequence, with no DNA. The data table for this sample lists a few thousand distinct CDR3 sequences. The ten largest account for under 7% of the sample.

The specimen sequenced was either unsorted cells or a sorted T cell fraction (not recorded which). The chain uses TRBV27 and TRBJ1-1; with no DNA, the TCRdb D assignment of TRBD1 cannot be verified. This sequence was found in a human donor. This table probably holds off-target reads from a library built for another chain. The CDR3 region has the sequence CASRRDRGLTEAFF.